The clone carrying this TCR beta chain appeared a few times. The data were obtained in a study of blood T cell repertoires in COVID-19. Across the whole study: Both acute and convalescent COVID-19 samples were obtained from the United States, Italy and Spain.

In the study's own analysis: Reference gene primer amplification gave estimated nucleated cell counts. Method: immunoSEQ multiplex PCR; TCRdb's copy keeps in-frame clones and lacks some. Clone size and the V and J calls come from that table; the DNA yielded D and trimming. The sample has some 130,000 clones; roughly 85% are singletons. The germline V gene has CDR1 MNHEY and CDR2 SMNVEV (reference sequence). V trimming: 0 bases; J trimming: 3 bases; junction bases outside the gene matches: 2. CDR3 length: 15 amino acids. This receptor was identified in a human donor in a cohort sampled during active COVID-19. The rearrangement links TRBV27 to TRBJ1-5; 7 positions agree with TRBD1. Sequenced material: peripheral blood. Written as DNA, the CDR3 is TGTGCCAGCAGTTTATCGACAGGGATCAATCAGCCCCAGCATTTT. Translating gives CASSLSTGINQPQHF.